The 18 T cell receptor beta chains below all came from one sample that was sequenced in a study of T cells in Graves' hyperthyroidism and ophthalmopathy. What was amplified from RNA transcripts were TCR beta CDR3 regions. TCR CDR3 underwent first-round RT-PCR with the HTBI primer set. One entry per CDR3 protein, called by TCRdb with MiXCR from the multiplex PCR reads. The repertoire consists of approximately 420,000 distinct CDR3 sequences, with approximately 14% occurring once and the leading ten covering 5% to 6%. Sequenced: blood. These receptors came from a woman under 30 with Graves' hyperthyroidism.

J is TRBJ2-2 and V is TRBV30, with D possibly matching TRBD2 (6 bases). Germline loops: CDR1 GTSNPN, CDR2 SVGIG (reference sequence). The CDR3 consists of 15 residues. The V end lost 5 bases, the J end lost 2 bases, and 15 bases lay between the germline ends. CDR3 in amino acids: CAWGGQAGNTGELFF. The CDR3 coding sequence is TGTGCCTGGGGAGGGCAAGCCGGTAACACCGGGGAGCTGTTTTTT.

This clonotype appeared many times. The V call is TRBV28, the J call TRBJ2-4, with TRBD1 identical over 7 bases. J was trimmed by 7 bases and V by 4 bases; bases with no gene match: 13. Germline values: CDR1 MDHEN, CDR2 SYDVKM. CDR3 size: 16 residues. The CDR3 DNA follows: TGTGCCAGCAGTTCCGTCATCCCGTCGACAGGGAACATTCAGTACTTC. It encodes CASSSVIPSTGNIQYF.

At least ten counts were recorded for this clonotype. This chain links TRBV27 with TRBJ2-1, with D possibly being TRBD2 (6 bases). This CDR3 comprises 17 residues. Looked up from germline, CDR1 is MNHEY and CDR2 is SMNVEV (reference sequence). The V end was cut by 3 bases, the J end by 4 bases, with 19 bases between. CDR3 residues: CASSFLTSFTKYNEQFF. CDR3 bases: TGTGCCAGCAGTTTCCTAACTAGCTTCACGAAGTACAATGAGCAGTTCTTC.

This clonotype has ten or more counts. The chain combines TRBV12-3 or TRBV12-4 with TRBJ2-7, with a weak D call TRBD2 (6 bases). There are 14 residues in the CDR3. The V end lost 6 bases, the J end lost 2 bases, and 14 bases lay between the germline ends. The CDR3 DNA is TGTGCCAGCAGCTTGGAGGCGGGGCCCTACGAGCAGTACTTC. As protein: CASSLEAGPYEQYF.

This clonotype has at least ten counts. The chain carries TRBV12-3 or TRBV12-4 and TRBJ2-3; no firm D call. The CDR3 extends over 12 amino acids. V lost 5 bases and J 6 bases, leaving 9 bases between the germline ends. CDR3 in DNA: TGTGCCAGCAGTCCAAGACTCGATACGCAGTATTTT. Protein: CASSPRLDTQYF.

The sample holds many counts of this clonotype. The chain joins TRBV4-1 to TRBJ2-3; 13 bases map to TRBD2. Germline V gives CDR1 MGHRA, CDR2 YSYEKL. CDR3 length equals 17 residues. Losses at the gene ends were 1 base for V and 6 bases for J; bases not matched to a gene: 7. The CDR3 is CASSQASTSGRSDTQYF. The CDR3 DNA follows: TGCGCCAGCAGCCAAGCCTCGACTAGCGGGAGGTCTGATACGCAGTATTTT.

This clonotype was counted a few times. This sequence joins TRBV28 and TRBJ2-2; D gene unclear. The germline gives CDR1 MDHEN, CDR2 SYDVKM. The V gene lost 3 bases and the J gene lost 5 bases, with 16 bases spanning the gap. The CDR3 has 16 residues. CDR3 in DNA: TGTGCCAGCAGTTTTTCCAGTGAGTTAACTACCGGGGAGCTGTTTTTT. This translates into CASSFSSELTTGELFF.

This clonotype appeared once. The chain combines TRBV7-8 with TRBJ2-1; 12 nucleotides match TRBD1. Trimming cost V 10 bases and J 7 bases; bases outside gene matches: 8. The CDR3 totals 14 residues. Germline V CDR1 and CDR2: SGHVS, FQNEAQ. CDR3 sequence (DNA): TGTGCCAACTCTCCGGGACAGGGGGCGAATGAGCAGTTCTTC. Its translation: CANSPGQGANEQFF.

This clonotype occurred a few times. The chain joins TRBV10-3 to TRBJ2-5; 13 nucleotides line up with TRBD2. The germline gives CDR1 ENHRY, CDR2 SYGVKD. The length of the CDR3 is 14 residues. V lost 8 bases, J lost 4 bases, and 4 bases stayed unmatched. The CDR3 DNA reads TGTGCCATCGGACTAGCGGGAGTCGTAGAGACCCAGTACTTC. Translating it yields CAIGLAGVVETQYF.

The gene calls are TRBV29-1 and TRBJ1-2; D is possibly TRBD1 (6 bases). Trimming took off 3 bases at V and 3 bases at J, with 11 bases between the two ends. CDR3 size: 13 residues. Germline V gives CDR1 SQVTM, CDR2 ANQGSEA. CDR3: CSVDTGFYYGYTF. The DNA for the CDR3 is TGCAGCGTTGATACAGGGTTCTACTATGGCTACACCTTC.

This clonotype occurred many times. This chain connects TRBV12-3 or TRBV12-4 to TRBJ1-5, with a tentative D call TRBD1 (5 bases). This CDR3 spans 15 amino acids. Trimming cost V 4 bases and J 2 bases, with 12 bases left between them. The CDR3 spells CASSWAGIGNQPQHF. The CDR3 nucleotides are TGTGCCAGCAGTTGGGCAGGGATTGGCAATCAGCCCCAGCATTTT.

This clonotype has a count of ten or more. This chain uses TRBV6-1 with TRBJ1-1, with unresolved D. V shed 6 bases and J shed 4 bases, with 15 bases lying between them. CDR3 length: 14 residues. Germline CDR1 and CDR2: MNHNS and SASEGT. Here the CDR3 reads CASSSGWGTTEAFF. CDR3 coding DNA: TGTGCCAGCAGCTCGGGGTGGGGAACCACTGAAGCTTTCTTT.

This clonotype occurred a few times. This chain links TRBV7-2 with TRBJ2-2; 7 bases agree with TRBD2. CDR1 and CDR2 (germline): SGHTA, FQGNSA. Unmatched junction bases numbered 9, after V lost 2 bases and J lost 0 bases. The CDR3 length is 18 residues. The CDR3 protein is CASSLLGLGFANTGELFF. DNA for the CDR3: TGTGCCAGCAGCTTACTTGGACTAGGATTCGCGAACACCGGGGAGCTGTTTTTT.

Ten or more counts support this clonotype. For the CDR3, the DNA is TGTGCCAGTAGTATCTCAAACAGGGGGTACGAGCAGTACTTC. Residues: CASSISNRGYEQYF. V and J are TRBV19 and TRBJ2-7, with TRBD1 matching over 8 bases. V was clipped by 3 bases and J by 4 bases; unmatched bases: 5. Germline lookup yields CDR1 LNHDA and CDR2 SQIVND (reference sequence). The CDR3 loop spans 14 amino acids.

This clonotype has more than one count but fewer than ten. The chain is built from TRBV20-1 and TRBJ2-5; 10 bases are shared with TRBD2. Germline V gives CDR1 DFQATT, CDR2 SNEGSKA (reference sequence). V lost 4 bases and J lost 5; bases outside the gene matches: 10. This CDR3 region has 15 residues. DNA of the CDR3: TGCAGTGCTATCACACGGAGCGGGAGGGGGGAGACCCAGTACTTC. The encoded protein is CSAITRSGRGETQYF.

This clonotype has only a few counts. CDR3 loop: CASSQVGLAGGNEQFF. The CDR3 DNA reads as TGTGCCAGCAGCCAAGTAGGGCTAGCGGGAGGGAATGAGCAGTTCTTC. The chain employs TRBV3-1 and TRBJ2-1, with 12 bases aligning to TRBD2. There are 16 residues in the CDR3. Looked up from germline, CDR1 is LGHDT and CDR2 is YNNKEL (reference sequence). J lost 7 bases, V lost 1 base, and 5 bases had no gene match.

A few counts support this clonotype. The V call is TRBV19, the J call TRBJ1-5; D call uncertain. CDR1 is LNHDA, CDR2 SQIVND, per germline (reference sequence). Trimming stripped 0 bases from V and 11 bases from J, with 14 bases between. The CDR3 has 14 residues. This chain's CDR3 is CASSIDGKGMTQHF. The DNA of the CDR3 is TGTGCCAGTAGTATAGATGGGAAGGGTATGACCCAGCATTTT.

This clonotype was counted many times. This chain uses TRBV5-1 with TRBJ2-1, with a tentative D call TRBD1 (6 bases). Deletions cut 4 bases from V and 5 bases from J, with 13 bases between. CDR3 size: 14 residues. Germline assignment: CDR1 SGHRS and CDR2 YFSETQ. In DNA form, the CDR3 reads TGCGCCAGCAGCCTCGGACAGCCTCACAATGAGCAGTTCTTC. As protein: CASSLGQPHNEQFF.